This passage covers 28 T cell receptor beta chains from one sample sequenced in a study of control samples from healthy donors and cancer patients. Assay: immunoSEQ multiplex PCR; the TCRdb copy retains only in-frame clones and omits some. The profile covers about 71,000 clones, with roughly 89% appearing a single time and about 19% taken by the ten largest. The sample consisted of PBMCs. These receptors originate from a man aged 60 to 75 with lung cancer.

This CDR3 is CASSFDVPAGGSNTGELFF. Here the CDR3 DNA reads TGTGCCAGCAGCTTCGACGTTCCGGCGGGGGGTTCGAACACCGGGGAGCTGTTTTTT. The chain couples TRBV11-2 to TRBJ2-2; 8 bases line up with TRBD2. CDR3 size: 19 residues. The germline CDR1 and CDR2 sequences are SGHAT and FQNNGV. The V gene end was trimmed by 3 bases and the J gene end by 0 bases; junction bases not matched to a gene: 12.

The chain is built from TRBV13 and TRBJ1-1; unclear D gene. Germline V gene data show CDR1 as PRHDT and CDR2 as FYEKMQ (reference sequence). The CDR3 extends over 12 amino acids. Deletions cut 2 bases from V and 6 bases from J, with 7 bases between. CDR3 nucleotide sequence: TGTGCCAGCAGCTTAATCGGTGCTGAAGCTTTCTTT. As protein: CASSLIGAEAFF. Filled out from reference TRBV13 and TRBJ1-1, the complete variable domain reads AAGVIQSPRHLIKEKRETATLKCYPIPRHDTVYWYQQGPGQDPQFLISFYEKMQSDKGSIPDRFSAQQFSDYHSELNMSSLELGDSALYFCASSLIGAEAFFGQGTRLTVV.

This chain's CDR3 is CASSLERAGSSGYTF. Written as DNA, the CDR3 is TGTGCCAGCAGCTTAGAGAGGGCGGGCTCTAGTGGCTACACCTTC. The chain combines TRBV7-2 with TRBJ1-2; D is unclear. Trimming took off 1 base at V and 7 bases at J, with 16 bases between the two ends. Germline CDR1 reads SGHTA; CDR2 reads FQGNSA. The CDR3 has 15 residues.

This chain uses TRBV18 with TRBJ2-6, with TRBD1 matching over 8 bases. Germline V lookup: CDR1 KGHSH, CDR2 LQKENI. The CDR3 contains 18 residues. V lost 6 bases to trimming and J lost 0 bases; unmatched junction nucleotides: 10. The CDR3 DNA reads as TGTGCCAGCTCGGTTTACGGACAGGGTCACTCTGGGGCCAACGTCCTGACTTTC. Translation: CASSVYGQGHSGANVLTF.

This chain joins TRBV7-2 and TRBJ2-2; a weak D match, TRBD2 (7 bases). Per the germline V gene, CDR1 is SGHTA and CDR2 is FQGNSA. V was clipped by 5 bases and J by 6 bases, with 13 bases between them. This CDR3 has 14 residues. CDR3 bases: TGTGCCAGCAGCGGGGGGGGCGATCCCGGGGAGCTGTTTTTT. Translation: CASSGGGDPGELFF. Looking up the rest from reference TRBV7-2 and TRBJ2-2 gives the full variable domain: GAGVSQSPSNKVTEKGKDVELRCDPISGHTALYWYRQSLGQGLEFLIYFQGNSAPDKSGLPSDRFSAERTGGSVSTLTIQRTQQEDSAVYLCASSGGGDPGELFFGEGSRLTVL.

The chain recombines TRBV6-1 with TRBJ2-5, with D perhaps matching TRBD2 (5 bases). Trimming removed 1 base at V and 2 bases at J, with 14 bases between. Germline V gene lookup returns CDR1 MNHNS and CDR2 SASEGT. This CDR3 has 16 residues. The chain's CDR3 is CASSEGGGSRQETQYF. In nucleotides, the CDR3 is TGTGCCAGCAGTGAAGGTGGAGGCAGCCGACAAGAGACCCAGTACTTC.

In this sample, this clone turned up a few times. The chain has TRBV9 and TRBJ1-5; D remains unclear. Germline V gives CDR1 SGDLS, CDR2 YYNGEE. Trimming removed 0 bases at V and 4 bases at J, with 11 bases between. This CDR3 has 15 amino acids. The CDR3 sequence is CASSVVGEANQPQHF. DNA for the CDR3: TGTGCCAGCAGCGTAGTTGGGGAGGCAAATCAGCCCCAGCATTTT.

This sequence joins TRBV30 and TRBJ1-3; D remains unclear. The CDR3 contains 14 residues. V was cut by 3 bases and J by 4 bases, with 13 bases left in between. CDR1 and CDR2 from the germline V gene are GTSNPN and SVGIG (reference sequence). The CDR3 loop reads CAWSLPAGGNTIYF. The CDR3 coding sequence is TGTGCCTGGAGCCTCCCGGCTGGGGGAAACACCATATATTTT.

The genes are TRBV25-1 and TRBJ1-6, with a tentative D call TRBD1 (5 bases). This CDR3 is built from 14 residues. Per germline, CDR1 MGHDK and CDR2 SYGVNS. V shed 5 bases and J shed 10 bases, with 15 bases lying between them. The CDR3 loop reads CASSNGAGGSPLHF. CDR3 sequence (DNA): TGTGCCAGCAGTAATGGGGCCGGAGGGTCACCCCTCCACTTT.

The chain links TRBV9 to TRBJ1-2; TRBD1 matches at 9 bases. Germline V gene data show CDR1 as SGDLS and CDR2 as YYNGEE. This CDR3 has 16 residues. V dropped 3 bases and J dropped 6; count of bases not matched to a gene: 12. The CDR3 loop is CASSATGQGLFDGYTF. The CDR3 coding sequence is TGTGCCAGCAGCGCGACGGGACAGGGTTTATTCGATGGCTACACCTTC.

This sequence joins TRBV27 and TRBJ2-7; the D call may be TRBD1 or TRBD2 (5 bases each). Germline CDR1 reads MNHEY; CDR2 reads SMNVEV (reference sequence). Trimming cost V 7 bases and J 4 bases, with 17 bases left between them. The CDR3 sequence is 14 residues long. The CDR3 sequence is CASKISGARYEQYF. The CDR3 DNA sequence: TGTGCCAGCAAAATCTCCGGGGCTCGGTACGAGCAGTACTTC.

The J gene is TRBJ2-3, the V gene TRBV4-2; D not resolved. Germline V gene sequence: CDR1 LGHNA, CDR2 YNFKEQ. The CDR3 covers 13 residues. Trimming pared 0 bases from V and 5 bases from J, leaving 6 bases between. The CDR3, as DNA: TGTGCCAGCAGCCAAGATCCGGGAGATACGCAGTATTTT. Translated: CASSQDPGDTQYF.

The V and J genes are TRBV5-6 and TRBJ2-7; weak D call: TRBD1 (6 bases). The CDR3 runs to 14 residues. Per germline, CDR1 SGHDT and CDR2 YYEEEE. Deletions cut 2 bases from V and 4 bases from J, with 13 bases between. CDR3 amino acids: CASSFQGMGYEQYF. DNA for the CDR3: TGTGCCAGCAGCTTTCAGGGGATGGGTTACGAGCAGTACTTC.

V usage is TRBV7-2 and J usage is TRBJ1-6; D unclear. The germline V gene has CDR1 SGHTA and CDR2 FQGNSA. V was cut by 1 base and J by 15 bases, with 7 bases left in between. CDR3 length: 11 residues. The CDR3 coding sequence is TGTGCCAGCAGCTTAGGGTTACTCCTCCACTTT. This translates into CASSLGLLLHF.

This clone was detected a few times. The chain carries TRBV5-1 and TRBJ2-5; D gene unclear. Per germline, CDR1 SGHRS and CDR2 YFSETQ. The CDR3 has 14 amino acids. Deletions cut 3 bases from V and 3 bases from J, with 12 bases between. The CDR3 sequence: CASSSTYGKETQYF. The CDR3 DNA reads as TGCGCCAGCAGCTCGACGTACGGAAAAGAGACCCAGTACTTC. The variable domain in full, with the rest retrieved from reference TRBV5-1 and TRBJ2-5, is KAGVTQTPRYLIKTRGQQVTLSCSPISGHRSVSWYQQTPGQGLQFLFEYFSETQRNKGNFPGRFSGRQFSNSRSEMNVSTLELGDSALYLCASSSTYGKETQYFGPGTRLLVL.

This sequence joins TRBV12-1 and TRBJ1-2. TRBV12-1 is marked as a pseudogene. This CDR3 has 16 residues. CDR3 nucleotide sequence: TGTGCCAGCAGCTCCCGGGCCGATAGCCCTTGGTATGGCTACACCTTC. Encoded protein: CASSSRADSPWYGYTF.

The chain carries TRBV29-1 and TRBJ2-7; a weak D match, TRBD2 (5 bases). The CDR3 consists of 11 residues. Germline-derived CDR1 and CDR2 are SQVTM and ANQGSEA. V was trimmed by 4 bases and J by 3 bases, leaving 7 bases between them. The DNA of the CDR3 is TGCAGCGTTGTCGAGGGCTACGAGCAGTACGTC. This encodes CSVVEGYEQYV.

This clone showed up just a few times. In DNA form, the CDR3 reads TGTGCCTGGTTGACAGGGGGAAACTATGGCTACACCTTC. Residues: CAWLTGGNYGYTF. This chain uses TRBV30 with TRBJ1-2, with 9 nucleotides matching TRBD1. The V gene's germline CDR1 is GTSNPN and CDR2 SVGIG (reference sequence). J gave up 2 bases and V 5 bases, and 3 bases lay outside the gene matches. The CDR3 consists of 13 residues.

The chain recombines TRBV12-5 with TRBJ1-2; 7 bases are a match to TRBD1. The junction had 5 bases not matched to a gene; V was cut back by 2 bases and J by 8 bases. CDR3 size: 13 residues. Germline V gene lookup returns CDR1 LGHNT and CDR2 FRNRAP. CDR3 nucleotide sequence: TGTGCTAGTGGTTTGTTCGAGACAGGGGGCTACACCTTC. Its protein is CASGLFETGGYTF.

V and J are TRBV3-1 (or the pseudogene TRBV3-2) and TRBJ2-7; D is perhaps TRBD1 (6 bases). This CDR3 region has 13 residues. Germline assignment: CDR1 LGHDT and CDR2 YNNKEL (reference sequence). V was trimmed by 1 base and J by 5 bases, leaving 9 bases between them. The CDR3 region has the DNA TGTGCCAGCAGCCAAGGGCAGGGGAACGAGCAGTACGTC. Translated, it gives CASSQGQGNEQYV.

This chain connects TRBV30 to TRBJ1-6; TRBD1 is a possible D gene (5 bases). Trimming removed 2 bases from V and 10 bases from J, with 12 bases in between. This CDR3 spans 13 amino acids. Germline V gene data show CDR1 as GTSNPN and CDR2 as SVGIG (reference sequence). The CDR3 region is CAWSRGPASPLHF. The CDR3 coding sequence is TGTGCCTGGAGTAGGGGCCCAGCCTCACCCCTCCACTTT.

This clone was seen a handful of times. In nucleotides, the CDR3 is TGTGCCAGCAGTTTGGGGACAGCCTCTGTCAATGAGCAGTTCTTC. Translated: CASSLGTASVNEQFF. The V and J genes are TRBV27 and TRBJ2-1; 7 bases are shared with TRBD1. V was pared by 3 bases and J by 6 bases, with 8 bases of the junction left unmatched. From germline, CDR1 is MNHEY and CDR2 SMNVEV (reference sequence). CDR3 length equals 15 residues.

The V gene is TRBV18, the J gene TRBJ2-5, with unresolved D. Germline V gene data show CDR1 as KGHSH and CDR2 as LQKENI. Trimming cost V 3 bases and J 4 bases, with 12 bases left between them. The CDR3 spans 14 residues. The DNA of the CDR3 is TGTGCCAGCTCACCGGGTAGGCCCCCAGAGACCCAGTACTTC. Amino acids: CASSPGRPPETQYF.

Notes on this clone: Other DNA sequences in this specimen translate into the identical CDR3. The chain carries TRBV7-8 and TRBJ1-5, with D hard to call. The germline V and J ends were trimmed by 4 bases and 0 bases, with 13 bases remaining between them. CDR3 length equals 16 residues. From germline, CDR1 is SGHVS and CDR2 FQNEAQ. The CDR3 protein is CASSSRVGYSNQPQHF. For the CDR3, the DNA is TGTGCCAGCAGCTCGAGGGTGGGGTATAGCAATCAGCCCCAGCATTTT. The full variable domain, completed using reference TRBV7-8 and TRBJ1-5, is GAGVSQSPRYKVAKRGQDVALRCDPISGHVSLFWYQQALGQGPEFLTYFQNEAQLDKSGLPSDRFFAERPEGSVSTLKIQRTQQEDSAVYLCASSSRVGYSNQPQHFGDGTRLSIL.

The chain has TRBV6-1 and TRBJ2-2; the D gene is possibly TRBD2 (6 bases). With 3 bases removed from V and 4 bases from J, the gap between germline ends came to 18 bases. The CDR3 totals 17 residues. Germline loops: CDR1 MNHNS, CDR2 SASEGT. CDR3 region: CASSDNGDSRSTGELFF. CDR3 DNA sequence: TGTGCCAGCAGTGACAATGGGGACTCCAGAAGCACCGGGGAGCTGTTTTTT.

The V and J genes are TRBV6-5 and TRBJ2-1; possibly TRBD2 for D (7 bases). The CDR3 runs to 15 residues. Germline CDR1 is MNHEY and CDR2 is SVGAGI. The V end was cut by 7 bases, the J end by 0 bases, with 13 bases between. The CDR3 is CASIGRGSSYNEQFF. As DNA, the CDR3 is TGTGCCAGCATTGGGAGGGGGAGCTCCTACAATGAGCAGTTCTTC.

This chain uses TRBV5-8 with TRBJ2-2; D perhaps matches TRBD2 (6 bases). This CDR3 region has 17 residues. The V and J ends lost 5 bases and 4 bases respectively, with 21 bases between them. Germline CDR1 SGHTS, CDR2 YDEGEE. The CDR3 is CASSLPGTHRATGELFF. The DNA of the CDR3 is TGTGCCAGCAGTCTCCCCGGGACTCATCGTGCCACCGGGGAGCTGTTTTTT.

The CDR3 DNA is TGTGCCAGCAGCTTAAGGTATAATTCACCCCTCCACTTT. Its translation is CASSLRYNSPLHF. V is TRBV7-3 and J is TRBJ1-6; D is uncertain. V lost 1 base to trimming and J lost 4 bases, with 2 bases between them. The CDR3 contains 13 residues. Germline CDR1 and CDR2: SGHTA and FQGTGA.